Listed here are 32 T cell receptor beta chains from one sample, sequenced in a study of Ad26.COV2.S vaccination and SARS-CoV-2 variants. TCRdb's copy holds only in-frame clones and misses some; the assay was immunoSEQ multiplex PCR. Here the sample spans hundreds of thousands of clones, 92% being singletons. Treatment defined: 15 to 20 received Ad26.COV2.S at low or high dose, single or two shots; roughly five received placebo; per-sample allocation not given. Day 63 after the first injection of vaccine or placebo was the sampling time. Specimen: peripheral blood, collected in a trial of Ad26.COV2.S vaccine versus placebo. Source of these receptors: a person aged 18-65 years who received the Ad26.COV2.S COVID-19 vaccine or a placebo.

J is TRBJ1-2 and V is TRBV6-2 or TRBV6-3; the match to TRBD1 covers 9 bases. Germline V CDR1 and CDR2: MNHEY, SVGEGT. This CDR3 contains 15 residues. With V trimmed by 6 bases and J by 2 bases, 7 bases remained unmatched. CDR3 bases: TGTGCCAGCAGCCCACAAGGACAGGGGAACTATGGCTACACCTTC. Protein product: CASSPQGQGNYGYTF.

This rearrangement joins TRBV5-6 to TRBJ1-1; D is unresolved. Trimming removed 3 bases from V and 4 bases from J, with 19 bases in between. Germline CDR1 and CDR2: SGHDT and YYEEEE. This CDR3 has 16 residues. CDR3 loop: CASSSPFTNRLTEAFF. CDR3 in DNA: TGTGCCAGCAGCTCCCCTTTCACCAACAGACTCACTGAAGCTTTCTTT. Drawing the rest from reference TRBV5-6 and TRBJ1-1, the complete variable domain is DAGVTQSPTHLIKTRGQQVTLRCSPKSGHDTVSWYQQALGQGPQFIFQYYEEEERQRGNFPDRFSGHQFPNYSSELNVNALLLGDSALYLCASSSPFTNRLTEAFFGQGTRLTVV.

CDR3 nucleotides: TGTGCCAGCAGTTACTCTAGCGGTTTCCAATACTTC. Its translation is CASSYSSGFQYF. V and J are TRBV6-5 and TRBJ2-5; D may be TRBD2 (6 bases). The CDR3 spans 12 residues. The germline V gene has CDR1 MNHEY and CDR2 SVGAGI. V dropped 0 bases and J dropped 14 bases, with 13 bases sitting between them.

On this clone: The identical CDR3 is also encoded by other nucleotide sequences in the sample. CDR3 sequence (DNA): TGTGCCAGCAGCCTGACAGGGTGGAACACTGAAGCTTTCTTT. Protein sequence: CASSLTGWNTEAFF. The chain employs TRBV7-9 and TRBJ1-1, with 7 bases identical to TRBD1. CDR1 is SEHNR and CDR2 is FQNEAQ in the germline V gene (reference sequence). This CDR3 has 14 amino acids. J lost 1 base, V lost 5 bases, and 4 bases had no gene match.

This clone was counted a single time. The chain couples TRBV27 to TRBJ2-7, with D possibly being TRBD2 (6 bases). The CDR3 runs to 13 residues. With 5 bases removed from V and 5 bases from J, the gap between germline ends came to 13 bases. CDR1 is MNHEY, CDR2 SMNVEV, per germline (reference sequence). CDR3 bases: TGTGCCAGCAGTACGGGACTTTTCCACGAGCAGTACTTC. It codes for CASSTGLFHEQYF.

J is TRBJ2-3 and V is TRBV6-6, with D perhaps matching TRBD2 (5 bases). CDR3 length: 15 residues. V lost 8 bases to trimming and J lost 2 bases, with 17 bases between them. Germline V gives CDR1 MNHNY, CDR2 SVGAGI (reference sequence). For the CDR3, the DNA is TGTGCCAGCGGACCCGGGGTAGCGTACACAGATACGCAGTATTTT. Translating it yields CASGPGVAYTDTQYF.

This rearrangement joins TRBV4-3 to TRBJ2-5; D gene uncertain. Looked up from germline, CDR1 is LGHNA and CDR2 is YSLEER. This CDR3 spans 15 amino acids. V was shortened by 4 bases and J by 2 bases, with 14 bases between the two germline ends. The CDR3 loop reads CASSPRYSIQETQYF. In DNA form, the CDR3 reads TGCGCCAGCAGCCCAAGATACAGTATTCAAGAGACCCAGTACTTC.

This CDR3 is CAIRQAGGRRDTQYF. The CDR3 DNA reads TGTGCCATCAGACAAGCGGGGGGCCGTAGAGATACGCAGTATTTT. V and J are TRBV10-3 and TRBJ2-3; 9 positions agree with TRBD2. Germline V gives CDR1 ENHRY, CDR2 SYGVKD. Trimming at V came to 6 bases and at J to 5 bases, leaving 9 bases not matched to a gene. This CDR3 is 15 amino acids long.

The J gene is TRBJ2-1, the V gene TRBV28, with D perhaps TRBD1 (5 bases). Germline V lookup: CDR1 MDHEN, CDR2 SYDVKM. The length of the CDR3 is 13 residues. Deletions cut 5 bases from V and 8 bases from J, with 13 bases between. Written as DNA, the CDR3 is TGTGCCAGCAGTCTGACAGTTCTGGATGAGCAGTTCTTC. Its translation: CASSLTVLDEQFF.

CDR3 DNA sequence: TGTGCCAGCAGTTTGAGGTTCCCATTCTTGGCAGCAGATACGCAGTATTTT. Its translation: CASSLRFPFLAADTQYF. The chain employs TRBV28 and TRBJ2-3; D is uncertain. V was clipped by 3 bases and J by 4 bases, with 20 bases between them. This CDR3 comprises 17 residues. CDR1 and CDR2 (germline): MDHEN, SYDVKM.

The V call is TRBV4-3, the J call TRBJ2-7; D gene unclear. This CDR3 has 19 residues. V was shortened by 0 bases and J by 0 bases, with 21 bases between the two germline ends. Germline values: CDR1 LGHNA, CDR2 YSLEER. CDR3 loop: CASSQDLTGPFGSSYEQYF. The CDR3 DNA reads TGCGCCAGCAGCCAAGATCTTACGGGCCCTTTCGGTAGCTCCTACGAGCAGTACTTC.

V usage is TRBV27 and J usage is TRBJ2-7, with D perhaps matching TRBD1 (6 bases). This CDR3 has 15 amino acids. Germline V gives CDR1 MNHEY, CDR2 SMNVEV (reference sequence). V lost 6 bases and J 0 bases, leaving 15 bases between the germline ends. CDR3: CASSYDRISSYEQYF. The CDR3 DNA reads TGTGCCAGCAGCTACGACAGGATAAGCTCCTACGAGCAGTACTTC.

The CDR3 nucleotides read TGTGCCAGCAGCGTAGACAGTTTCTCCTACGAGCAGTACTTC. Protein: CASSVDSFSYEQYF. The chain employs TRBV9 and TRBJ2-7; D remains unclear. CDR1 and CDR2 from the germline V gene are SGDLS and YYNGEE. Deletions cut 0 bases from V and 0 bases from J, with 7 bases between. The CDR3 has 14 amino acids.

This clone has only one observation. The gene calls are TRBV29-1 and TRBJ2-5, with D unclear. The germline CDR1 and CDR2 sequences are SQVTM and ANQGSEA. The CDR3 length is 11 residues. Trimming pared 7 bases from V and 3 bases from J, leaving 9 bases between. CDR3 sequence (DNA): TGCAGCGGATCGACGGAAGAGACCCAGTACTTC. Amino acids: CSGSTEETQYF. The full variable domain, rest sourced from reference TRBV29-1 and TRBJ2-5, is SAVISQKPSRDICQRGTSLTIQCQVDSQVTMMFWYRQQPGQSLTLIATANQGSEATYESGFVIDKFPISRPNLTFSTLTVSNMSPEDSSIYLCSGSTEETQYFGPGTRLLVL.

The gene calls are TRBV5-6 and TRBJ2-7, with a tentative D call TRBD2 (6 bases). Germline V gene lookup returns CDR1 SGHDT and CDR2 YYEEEE. This CDR3 has 13 amino acids. V was clipped by 2 bases and J by 2 bases, with 8 bases between them. The CDR3 bases are TGTGCCAGCAGCTTCGGGGGAGCCTACGAGCAGTACTTC. Translating gives CASSFGGAYEQYF.

The chain combines TRBV9 with TRBJ2-1; 7 nucleotides line up with TRBD2. The V gene end was trimmed by 7 bases and the J gene end by 3 bases; junction bases not matched to a gene: 7. This CDR3 has 14 residues. The germline V gene encodes CDR1 SGDLS and CDR2 YYNGEE. The CDR3 sequence is CASEGGVLYNEQFF. CDR3 nucleotides: TGTGCCAGCGAGGGAGGGGTCCTCTACAATGAGCAGTTCTTC. The whole variable domain, remainder taken from reference TRBV9 and TRBJ2-1, is DSGVTQTPKHLITATGQRVTLRCSPRSGDLSVYWYQQSLDQGLQFLIQYYNGEERAKGNILERFSAQQFPDLHSELNLSSLELGDSALYFCASEGGVLYNEQFFGPGTRLTVL.

The chain employs TRBV6-2 or TRBV6-3 and TRBJ1-1; D perhaps matches TRBD1 (6 bases). The CDR3 is 13 residues long. Germline V gene sequence: CDR1 MNHEY, CDR2 SVGEGT. V lost 5 bases and J 8 bases, leaving 15 bases between the germline ends. CDR3 nucleotides: TGTGCCAGCAGTCTACAGGGACTGTTAGAAGCTTTCTTT. Its protein product is CASSLQGLLEAFF.

J is TRBJ2-3 and V is TRBV4-1, with 9 nucleotides matching TRBD2. V was pared by 1 base and J by 5 bases, with 10 bases of the junction left unmatched. This CDR3 has 17 residues. CDR1 MGHRA and CDR2 YSYEKL come from the germline V gene. The CDR3 reads CASSQALAGGSKDTQYF. CDR3 nucleotide sequence: TGCGCCAGCAGCCAAGCCCTGGCGGGGGGGAGTAAAGATACGCAGTATTTT.

The V and J genes are TRBV7-9 and TRBJ1-6; the match to TRBD1 covers 12 bases. Looked up from germline, CDR1 is SEHNR and CDR2 is FQNEAQ (reference sequence). The V and J ends lost 5 bases and 10 bases, in that order; junction bases with no gene match: 6. CDR3 length: 15 residues. CDR3 nucleotide sequence: TGTGCCAGCAGCGGAAGGGACAGGGGGCGGTCACCCCTCCACTTT. Its protein is CASSGRDRGRSPLHF. Full variable domain (remainder filled in from reference TRBV7-9 and TRBJ1-6): DTGVSQNPRHKITKRGQNVTFRCDPISEHNRLYWYRQTLGQGPEFLTYFQNEAQLEKSRLLSDRFSAERPKGSFSTLEIQRTEQGDSAMYLCASSGRDRGRSPLHFGNGTRLTVT.

The chain couples TRBV7-2 to TRBJ2-1, with TRBD1 identical over 12 bases. The CDR3 runs 14 residues. J lost 7 bases, V lost 6 bases, and 4 bases had no gene match. The germline gives CDR1 SGHTA, CDR2 FQGNSA. CDR3 amino acids: CASSRDRGPNEQFF. The CDR3 nucleotides read TGTGCCAGCAGTCGGGACAGGGGGCCGAATGAGCAGTTCTTC.

The rearrangement links TRBV27 to TRBJ2-6; no definite D call. CDR3 size: 16 residues. Looked up from germline, CDR1 is MNHEY and CDR2 is SMNVEV (reference sequence). The V end was cut by 5 bases, the J end by 0 bases, with 11 bases between. Here the CDR3 reads CASSHSYSSGANVLTF. In DNA form, the CDR3 reads TGTGCCAGCAGTCACAGTTATAGCTCTGGGGCCAACGTCCTGACTTTC.

This clone has a single count. The genes are TRBV19 and TRBJ1-1, with TRBD1 as a possible D gene (5 bases). The germline V and J ends were trimmed by 7 bases and 4 bases, with 13 bases remaining between them. The CDR3 extends over 13 amino acids. Germline values: CDR1 LNHDA, CDR2 SQIVND (reference sequence). The CDR3 region is CASTSTVATEAFF. The CDR3 DNA reads TGTGCCAGTACCTCGACAGTAGCCACTGAAGCTTTCTTT.

V usage is TRBV5-6 and J usage is TRBJ2-7; 8 bases map to TRBD1. The germline gives CDR1 SGHDT, CDR2 YYEEEE. This CDR3 is 14 amino acids long. The junction had 5 bases not matched to a gene; V was cut back by 4 bases and J by 2 bases. CDR3 in amino acids: CASSPGDRPYEQYF. The CDR3 nucleotides read TGTGCCAGCAGCCCCGGGGACAGGCCCTACGAGCAGTACTTC.

The sample holds one count of this clone. The chain uses TRBV24-1 and TRBJ2-4; D gene uncertain. Between the trimmed V and J ends, which lost 9 bases and 2 bases, there was a span of 10 bases. Germline V gene data show CDR1 as KGHDR and CDR2 as SFDVKD. This CDR3 is built from 13 residues. The chain's CDR3 is CATHVRPKNIQYF. The CDR3 DNA sequence: TGTGCCACCCATGTGAGACCCAAAAACATTCAGTACTTC.

The chain uses TRBV30 and TRBJ1-3, with D hard to call. The CDR3 length is 16 residues. Germline V gene sequence: CDR1 GTSNPN, CDR2 SVGIG (reference sequence). Between the trimmed V and J ends, which lost 2 bases and 0 bases, there was a span of 14 bases. CDR3 protein: CAWSLGGASSGNTIYF. The CDR3 DNA is TGTGCCTGGAGTCTGGGAGGTGCTAGCTCTGGAAACACCATATATTTT.

This clone was observed once. This chain links TRBV9 with TRBJ1-2, with 7 bases fitting TRBD1. The ends lost 1 base at V and 5 bases at J; junction bases unmatched: 5. Germline CDR1 is SGDLS and CDR2 is YYNGEE. The CDR3 is 14 amino acids. The CDR3 here is CASSVLGGLYGYTF. The CDR3 bases are TGTGCCAGCAGCGTACTAGGGGGCCTGTATGGCTACACCTTC.

The V gene is TRBV5-8, the J gene TRBJ2-3, with 8 bases matching TRBD1. The CDR3 consists of 15 residues. CDR1 SGHTS and CDR2 YDEGEE come from the germline V gene. Trimming took 4 bases from V and 5 from J; bases not matched to a gene: 9. The CDR3 loop is CASSRPGTGGDTQYF. The DNA of the CDR3 is TGTGCCAGCAGCCGGCCGGGGACAGGAGGAGATACGCAGTATTTT.

The V call is TRBV5-1, the J call TRBJ1-2, with unresolved D. The germline gives CDR1 SGHRS, CDR2 YFSETQ. This CDR3 has 17 amino acids. Trimming removed 0 bases from V and 1 base from J, with 16 bases in between. CDR3 region: CASSLAVRPRSNYGYTF. The CDR3 nucleotides read TGCGCCAGCAGCTTGGCGGTACGTCCCCGAAGTAACTATGGCTACACCTTC. Complete variable domain (other parts from reference TRBV5-1 and TRBJ1-2): KAGVTQTPRYLIKTRGQQVTLSCSPISGHRSVSWYQQTPGQGLQFLFEYFSETQRNKGNFPGRFSGRQFSNSRSEMNVSTLELGDSALYLCASSLAVRPRSNYGYTFGSGTRLTVV.

The CDR3 DNA sequence: TGCAGCGATAGGGGATCCTATGGCTACACCTTC. It is translated as CSDRGSYGYTF. This chain links TRBV29-1 with TRBJ1-2; D possibly corresponds to TRBD1 (5 bases). Germline CDR1 reads SQVTM; CDR2 reads ANQGSEA. V was shortened by 7 bases and J by 4 bases, with 10 bases between the two germline ends. The CDR3 totals 11 residues. Using reference TRBV29-1 and TRBJ1-2 for the parts outside the CDR3, the full variable domain is SAVISQKPSRDICQRGTSLTIQCQVDSQVTMMFWYRQQPGQSLTLIATANQGSEATYESGFVIDKFPISRPNLTFSTLTVSNMSPEDSSIYLCSDRGSYGYTFGSGTRLTVV.

The rearrangement uses TRBV28 and TRBJ1-5, with a possible D match to TRBD1 (5 bases). V lost 6 bases and J 1 base, leaving 19 bases between the germline ends. This CDR3 comprises 17 residues. Per the germline V gene, CDR1 is MDHEN and CDR2 is SYDVKM. As DNA, the CDR3 is TGTGCCAGCAGCCCTCGAGGTGTGAGGGACAGCAATCAGCCCCAGCATTTT. Residues: CASSPRGVRDSNQPQHF.

The rearrangement links TRBV2 to TRBJ2-7; 7 bases align to TRBD1. The germline CDR1 and CDR2 sequences are SNHLY and FYNNEI. The CDR3 sequence is 13 residues long. J gave up 3 bases and V 7 bases, and 6 bases lay outside the gene matches. The CDR3 here is CASIKQGLYEQYF. Written as DNA, the CDR3 is TGTGCCAGCATAAAACAGGGGCTCTACGAGCAGTACTTC.

V is TRBV10-3 and J is TRBJ2-1; 8 bases map to TRBD2. The junction had 12 bases not matched to a gene; V was cut back by 4 bases and J by 4 bases. The CDR3 runs 17 residues. Germline V CDR1 and CDR2: ENHRY, SYGVKD. The CDR3 nucleotides are TGTGCCATCAGTGGATTTGAGAATAGCGGGGAATACAATGAGCAGTTCTTC. This translates into CAISGFENSGEYNEQFF.